This TCR beta chain was obtained from a study of tumor and adjacent non-tumor tissue in lung cancer. Study-wide background: About 4.17 million productive TCRbeta reads were obtained per sample on average.

RNA was extracted from bulk tissue without any cell sorting. Donors were chemotherapy-naive, newly diagnosed lung cancer surgical patients in China, August–November 2014. Turning to this clonotype: The junction departs from germline at one end; a sequencing error may be responsible.

A modified ARM-PCR protocol with three rounds of nested PCR amplified TCRbeta. TCRdb fed the multiplex PCR reads into MiXCR, producing one record per CDR3 protein. The data show fewer than 120,000 distinct CDR3 sequences, with under 90% seen just once and under 25% held by the top ten. The sequenced sample consisted of lung tumor tissue. This receptor was identified in a man aged 65-85 years with non-small cell lung cancer.

The CDR3 nucleotides read TGTGTCAGCAGGACCGGGACAGGGATGGTCACTGTAGCTTTCTTT. Amino acids: CVSRTGTGMVTVAFF. The V call is TRBV6-5, the J call TRBJ1-1, with TRBD1 matching over 9 bases. The CDR3 has 15 residues. Per germline, CDR1 MNHEY and CDR2 SVGAGI.